The following is a T cell receptor (beta chain) sequence with its context. Its cognate antigen is unknown. Reverse transcribed after extraction, RNA yielded cDNA as the sequencing template. Some clones are missing from TCRdb's copy, which holds only in-frame ones; the method was immunoSEQ multiplex PCR. The sample records about 200,000 clones, roughly 60% being singletons. From germline, CDR1 is KGHSH and CDR2 LQKENI. Trimming took off 6 bases at V and 0 bases at J, with 6 bases between the two ends. CDR3 length: 14 residues. Treatment in this sample: oral pan-JAK inhibitor, 5-10 mg twice daily. The entry originates in a study of CD8+ T cells in alopecia areata. General study findings and limits: Clonality was higher in lesional than normal scalp, especially in alopecia totalis/universalis.

The gene calls are TRBV18 and TRBJ2-6, with no clear D. This TCR derives from a human donor with alopecia areata. The sequences come from CD4+ T cells sorted from blood, collected at week 24, from a patient treated with tofacitinib. The CDR3 loop is CASSPSSGANVLTF. The CDR3 coding sequence is TGTGCCAGCTCCCCCTCCTCTGGGGCCAACGTCCTGACTTTC.